The count of the clone carrying this T cell receptor beta chain is one. What it binds is not known. The sample is drawn from a study of a mutant IDH1 vaccine in newly diagnosed glioma. The CDR3 has 14 residues. Per the germline V gene, CDR1 is SGHRS and CDR2 is YFSETQ. Trimming shortened V by 0 bases and J by 5 bases, and 9 bases separated the two germline ends. Assay: immunoSEQ multiplex PCR; the TCRdb copy retains only in-frame clones and omits some. Of 39,000 or so clones in the sample, around 82% were seen once. Time point reported: week 5, during vaccination. With topical imiquimod, each dose of the vaccine consisted of 300 ug of mutant IDH1 20-mer peptide.

This chain links TRBV5-1 with TRBJ1-5; D possibly corresponds to TRBD1 (6 bases). This receptor was identified in a man aged 35 to 55 with glioma. Sequences were derived from PBMCs, sampled from a glioma patient whose treatment included an IDH1 peptide vaccine. DNA for the CDR3: TGCGCCAGCAGCTTGGGGGGGGCAGATCAGCCCCAGCATTTT. Amino acids: CASSLGGADQPQHF. Full variable domain (rest looked up from reference TRBV5-1 and TRBJ1-5): KAGVTQTPRYLIKTRGQQVTLSCSPISGHRSVSWYQQTPGQGLQFLFEYFSETQRNKGNFPGRFSGRQFSNSRSEMNVSTLELGDSALYLCASSLGGADQPQHFGDGTRLSIL.